The rows below give T cell receptor beta chains drawn from one sample of a study of blood T cell dynamics during melanoma immunotherapy. Method: immunoSEQ multiplex PCR; TCRdb's copy keeps in-frame clones and lacks some. The repertoire holds roughly 14,000 clones, with approximately 86% as singletons. The specimen comprised blood, sampled from a patient treated with checkpoint blockade. The receptors here all came from a human donor with melanoma. Both conserved end residues are part of each CDR3. Each record gives: J gene, D gene, clone size, V gene, CDR3 DNA, CDR3 protein. D genes are given only for firm matches. Clone size is shown for a subset of rows, as once, few, many or a class of expanded clone.

J gene: TRBJ1-5
D gene: -
clone size: -
V gene: TRBV19
CDR3 DNA: TGTGCCAGTAGTATACCCCCCCGGACAGAAAGCAATCAGCCCCAGCATTTT
CDR3 protein: CASSIPPRTESNQPQHF

J gene: TRBJ2-7
D gene: -
clone size: -
V gene: TRBV12-5
CDR3 DNA: TGTGCTAGTGGTTGGGGGAGCGAGCAGTACTTC
CDR3 protein: CASGWGSEQYF

J gene: TRBJ2-1
D gene: TRBD2
clone size: -
V gene: TRBV11-2
CDR3 DNA: TGTGCCAGCAGCTTATTCGGACTAGCGGGAGGGGTGTACAATGAGCAGTTCTTC
CDR3 protein: CASSLFGLAGGVYNEQFF

J gene: TRBJ2-3
D gene: -
clone size: -
V gene: TRBV5-1
CDR3 DNA: TGCGCCAGCAGCTTGGGGCAGGGGGGTTCAGATACGCAGTATTTT
CDR3 protein: CASSLGQGGSDTQYF

J gene: TRBJ2-3
D gene: -
clone size: -
V gene: TRBV11-3
CDR3 DNA: TGTGCCAGCAGCCCGGGGACACTGACAGATACGCAGTATTTT
CDR3 protein: CASSPGTLTDTQYF

J gene: TRBJ1-1
D gene: -
clone size: once
V gene: TRBV5-1
CDR3 DNA: TGCGCCAGCACCAAAGAAAGGGGCACTGAAGCTTTCTTT
CDR3 protein: CASTKERGTEAFF

J gene: TRBJ1-3
D gene: -
clone size: -
V gene: TRBV15
CDR3 DNA: TGTGCCACCACCTCCGGGGGGGGAAACACCATATATTTT
CDR3 protein: CATTSGGGNTIYF

J gene: TRBJ2-3
D gene: -
clone size: -
V gene: TRBV7-2
CDR3 DNA: TGTGCCAGCAGCCCCCTAAGGGGACGAGATACGCAGTATTTT
CDR3 protein: CASSPLRGRDTQYF

J gene: TRBJ2-3
D gene: TRBD2
clone size: -
V gene: TRBV9
CDR3 DNA: TGTGCCAGCAGCGTTATAGCGGGGGGCACAGATACGCAGTATTTT
CDR3 protein: CASSVIAGGTDTQYF

J gene: TRBJ2-2
D gene: -
clone size: -
V gene: TRBV7-3
CDR3 DNA: TGTGCCAGCAGCTTTAGTGGTAACTCCGGGGAGCTGTTTTTT
CDR3 protein: CASSFSGNSGELFF

J gene: TRBJ2-3
D gene: -
clone size: -
V gene: TRBV18
CDR3 DNA: TGTGCCAGCTCAGCCGGGACTCGAGGCACAGATACGCAGTATTTT
CDR3 protein: CASSAGTRGTDTQYF

J gene: TRBJ2-7
D gene: TRBD1
clone size: -
V gene: TRBV19
CDR3 DNA: TGTGCCAGTAGTATAAGACAGGGAAGCTACGAGCAGTACTTC
CDR3 protein: CASSIRQGSYEQYF

J gene: TRBJ2-7
D gene: TRBD2
clone size: -
V gene: TRBV7-3
CDR3 DNA: TGTGCCAGCAGCTCACTAGCGGCTAGTAGTGGCGAGCAGTACTTC
CDR3 protein: CASSSLAASSGEQYF

J gene: TRBJ1-2
D gene: -
clone size: -
V gene: TRBV28
CDR3 DNA: TGTGCCAGCAGTAGACAGACCAACTATGGCTACACCTTC
CDR3 protein: CASSRQTNYGYTF

J gene: TRBJ2-7
D gene: TRBD2
clone size: once
V gene: TRBV9
CDR3 DNA: TGTGCCAGCAGCGTATTTAGCGGGGGGGCGTACGAGCAGTACTTC
CDR3 protein: CASSVFSGGAYEQYF

J gene: TRBJ2-5
D gene: TRBD2
clone size: -
V gene: TRBV9
CDR3 DNA: TGTGCCAGCAGTGGTCAGCGGGGGGGCTACGAGACCCAGTACTTC
CDR3 protein: CASSGQRGGYETQYF

J gene: TRBJ2-5
D gene: TRBD2
clone size: -
V gene: TRBV7-7
CDR3 DNA: TGTGCCAGCAGCCCCGGAGTAGCGGGGGGTGTCGGGACCCAGTACTTC
CDR3 protein: CASSPGVAGGVGTQYF

J gene: TRBJ2-1
D gene: -
clone size: -
V gene: TRBV11-1
CDR3 DNA: TGTGCCAGCAGCTTAGTTGGAAGGGGACTGCCCTACAATGAGCAGTTCTTC
CDR3 protein: CASSLVGRGLPYNEQFF

J gene: TRBJ1-1
D gene: TRBD1
clone size: -
V gene: TRBV25-1
CDR3 DNA: TGTGCCAGCAGTGAACCCGGGACAGCGAACACTGAAGCTTTCTTT
CDR3 protein: CASSEPGTANTEAFF

J gene: TRBJ2-5
D gene: -
clone size: -
V gene: TRBV20-1
CDR3 DNA: TGCAGTGCTAGAGGGGGGGAGACCCAGTACTTC
CDR3 protein: CSARGGETQYF

J gene: TRBJ1-4
D gene: -
clone size: -
V gene: TRBV5-6
CDR3 DNA: TGTGCCAGCAGATTGAGCGGTGAAAAACTGTTTTTT
CDR3 protein: CASRLSGEKLFF

J gene: TRBJ1-4
D gene: -
clone size: -
V gene: TRBV9
CDR3 DNA: TGTGCCAGCAGCACAGGGAAGGGGAACGAGGAAAAACTGTTTTTT
CDR3 protein: CASSTGKGNEEKLFF